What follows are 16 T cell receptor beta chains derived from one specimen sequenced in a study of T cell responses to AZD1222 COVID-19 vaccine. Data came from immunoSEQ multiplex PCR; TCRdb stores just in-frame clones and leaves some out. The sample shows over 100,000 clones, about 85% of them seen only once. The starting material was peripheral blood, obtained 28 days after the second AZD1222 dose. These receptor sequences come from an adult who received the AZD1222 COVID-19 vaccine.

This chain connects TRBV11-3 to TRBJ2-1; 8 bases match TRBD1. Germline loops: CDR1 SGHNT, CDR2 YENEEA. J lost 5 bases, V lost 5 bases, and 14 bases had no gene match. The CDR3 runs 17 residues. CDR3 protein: CASSQGQGFTPNNEQFF. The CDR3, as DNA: TGTGCCAGCAGCCAAGGACAGGGCTTTACGCCTAACAATGAGCAGTTCTTC. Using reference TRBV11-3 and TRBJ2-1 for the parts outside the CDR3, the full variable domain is EAGVVQSPRYKIIEKKQPVAFWCNPISGHNTLYWYLQNLGQGPELLIRYENEEAVDDSQLPKDRFSAERLKGVDSTLKIQPAELGDSAVYLCASSQGQGFTPNNEQFFGPGTRLTVL.

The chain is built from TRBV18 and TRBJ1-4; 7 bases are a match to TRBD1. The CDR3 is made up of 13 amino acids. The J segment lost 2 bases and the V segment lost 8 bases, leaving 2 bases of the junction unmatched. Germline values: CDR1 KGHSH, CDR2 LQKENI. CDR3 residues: CASTQGTNEKLFF. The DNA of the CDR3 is TGTGCCAGCACACAGGGGACTAATGAAAAACTGTTTTTT. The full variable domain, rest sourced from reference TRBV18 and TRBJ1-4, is NAGVMQNPRHLVRRRGQEARLRCSPMKGHSHVYWYRQLPEEGLKFMVYLQKENIIDESGMPKERFSAEFPKEGPSILRIQQVVRGDSAAYFCASTQGTNEKLFFGSGTQLSVL.

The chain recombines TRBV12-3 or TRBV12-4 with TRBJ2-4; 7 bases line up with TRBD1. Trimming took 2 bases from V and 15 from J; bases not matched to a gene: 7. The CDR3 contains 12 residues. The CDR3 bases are TGTGCCAGCAGTTTACCGGGACAGCCAGGGTACTTC. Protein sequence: CASSLPGQPGYF.

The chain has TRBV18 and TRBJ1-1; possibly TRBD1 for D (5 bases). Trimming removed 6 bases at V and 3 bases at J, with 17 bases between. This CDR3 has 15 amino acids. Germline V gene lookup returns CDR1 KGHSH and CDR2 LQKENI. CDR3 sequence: CASSPRGPGDTEAFF. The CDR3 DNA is TGTGCCAGCTCCCCGCGGGGCCCCGGGGACACTGAAGCTTTCTTT.

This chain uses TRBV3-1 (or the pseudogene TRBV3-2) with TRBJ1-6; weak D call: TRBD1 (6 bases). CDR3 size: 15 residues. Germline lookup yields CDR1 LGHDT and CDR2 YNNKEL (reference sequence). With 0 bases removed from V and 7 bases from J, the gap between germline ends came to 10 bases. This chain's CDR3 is CASSQDPGVNSPLHF. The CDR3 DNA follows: TGTGCCAGCAGCCAAGATCCAGGGGTAAATTCACCCCTCCACTTT.

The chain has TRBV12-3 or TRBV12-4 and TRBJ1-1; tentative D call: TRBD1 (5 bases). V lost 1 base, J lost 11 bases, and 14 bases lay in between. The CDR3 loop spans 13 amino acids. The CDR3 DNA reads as TGTGCCAGCAGTTTAGAGATGGGGGTGGGGGCTTTCTTT. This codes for CASSLEMGVGAFF.

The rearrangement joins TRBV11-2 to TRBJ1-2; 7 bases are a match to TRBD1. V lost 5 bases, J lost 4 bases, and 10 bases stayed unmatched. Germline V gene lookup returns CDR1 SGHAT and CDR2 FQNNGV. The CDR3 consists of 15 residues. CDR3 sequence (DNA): TGTGCCAGCAGCATGCGGGGGCAGGGGGTCTATGGCTACACCTTC. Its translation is CASSMRGQGVYGYTF.

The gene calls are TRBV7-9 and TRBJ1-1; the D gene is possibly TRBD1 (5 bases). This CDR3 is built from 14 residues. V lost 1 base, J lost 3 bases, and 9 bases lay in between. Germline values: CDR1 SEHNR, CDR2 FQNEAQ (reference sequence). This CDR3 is CASSLEAGYTEAFF. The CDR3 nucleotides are TGTGCCAGCAGCTTAGAGGCAGGGTACACTGAAGCTTTCTTT.

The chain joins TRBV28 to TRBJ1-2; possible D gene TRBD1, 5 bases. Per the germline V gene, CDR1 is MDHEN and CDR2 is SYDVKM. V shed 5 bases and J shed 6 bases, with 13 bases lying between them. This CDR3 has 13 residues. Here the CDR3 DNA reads TGTGCCAGCAGTGCCCCAGGGCCTAATGGCTACACCTTC. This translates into CASSAPGPNGYTF.

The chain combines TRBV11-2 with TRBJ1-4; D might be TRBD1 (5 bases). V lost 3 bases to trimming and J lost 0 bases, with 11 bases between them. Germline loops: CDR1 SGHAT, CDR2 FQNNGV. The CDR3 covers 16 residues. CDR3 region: CASSFPGDPTNEKLFF. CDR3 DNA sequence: TGTGCCAGCAGCTTCCCGGGGGACCCAACTAATGAAAAACTGTTTTTT.

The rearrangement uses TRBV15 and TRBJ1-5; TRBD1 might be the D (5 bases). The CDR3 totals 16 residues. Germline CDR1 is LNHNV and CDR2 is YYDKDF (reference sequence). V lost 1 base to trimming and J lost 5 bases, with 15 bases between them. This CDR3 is CATSRAKGEGDQPQHF. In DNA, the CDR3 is TGTGCCACCAGCAGAGCGAAAGGGGAAGGTGATCAGCCCCAGCATTTT.

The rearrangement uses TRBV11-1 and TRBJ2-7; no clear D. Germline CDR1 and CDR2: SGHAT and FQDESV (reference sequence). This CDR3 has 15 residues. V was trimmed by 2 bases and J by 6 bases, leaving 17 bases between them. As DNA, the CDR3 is TGTGCCAGCAGCTTACCTCGTGGCACCCGAGGCGAGCAGTACTTC. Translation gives CASSLPRGTRGEQYF.

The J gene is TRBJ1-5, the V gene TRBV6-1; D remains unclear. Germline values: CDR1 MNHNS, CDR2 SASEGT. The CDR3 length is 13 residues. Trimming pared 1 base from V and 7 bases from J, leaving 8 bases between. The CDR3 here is CASSEGYGQPQHF. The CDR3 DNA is TGTGCCAGCAGTGAAGGTTATGGCCAGCCCCAGCATTTT.

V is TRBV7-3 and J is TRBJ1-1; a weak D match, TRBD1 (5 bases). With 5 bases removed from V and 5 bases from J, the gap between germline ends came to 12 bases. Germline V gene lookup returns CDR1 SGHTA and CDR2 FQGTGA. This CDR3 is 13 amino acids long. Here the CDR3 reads CASSAGRLTEAFF. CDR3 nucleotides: TGTGCCAGCAGCGCGGGACGGCTGACTGAAGCTTTCTTT. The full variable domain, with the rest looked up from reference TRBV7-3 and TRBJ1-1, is GAGVSQTPSNKVTEKGKYVELRCDPISGHTALYWYRQSLGQGPEFLIYFQGTGAADDSGLPNDRFFAVRPEGSVSTLKIQRTERGDSAVYLCASSAGRLTEAFFGQGTRLTVV.

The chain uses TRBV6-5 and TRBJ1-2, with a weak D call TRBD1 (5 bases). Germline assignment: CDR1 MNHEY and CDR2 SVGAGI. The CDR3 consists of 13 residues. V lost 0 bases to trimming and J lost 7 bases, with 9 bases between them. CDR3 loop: CASSYSDQGGYTF. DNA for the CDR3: TGTGCCAGCAGTTACTCGGACCAGGGTGGCTACACCTTC.

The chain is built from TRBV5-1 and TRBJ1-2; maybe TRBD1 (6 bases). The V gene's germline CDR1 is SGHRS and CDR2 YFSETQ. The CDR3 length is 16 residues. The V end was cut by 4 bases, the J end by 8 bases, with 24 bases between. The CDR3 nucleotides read TGCGCCAGCAGCCCGTGGGGGGGCCCGACGGAGATCGGCTACACCTTC. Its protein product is CASSPWGGPTEIGYTF.